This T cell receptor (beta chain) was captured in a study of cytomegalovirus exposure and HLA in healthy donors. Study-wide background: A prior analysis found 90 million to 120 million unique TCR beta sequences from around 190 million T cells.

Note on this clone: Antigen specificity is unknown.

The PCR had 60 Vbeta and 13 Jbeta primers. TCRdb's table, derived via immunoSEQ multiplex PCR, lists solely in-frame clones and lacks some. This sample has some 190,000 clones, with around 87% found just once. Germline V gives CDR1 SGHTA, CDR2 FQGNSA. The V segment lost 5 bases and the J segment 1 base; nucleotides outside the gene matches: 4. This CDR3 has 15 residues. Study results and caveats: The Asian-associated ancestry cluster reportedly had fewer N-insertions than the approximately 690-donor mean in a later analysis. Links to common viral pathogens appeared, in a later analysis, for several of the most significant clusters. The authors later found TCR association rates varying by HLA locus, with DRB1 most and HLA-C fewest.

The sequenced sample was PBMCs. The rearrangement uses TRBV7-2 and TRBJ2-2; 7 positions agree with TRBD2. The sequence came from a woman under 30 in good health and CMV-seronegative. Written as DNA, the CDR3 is TGTGCCAGCAGCCCCAGGACTAGGAACACCGGGGAGCTGTTTTTT. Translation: CASSPRTRNTGELFF.